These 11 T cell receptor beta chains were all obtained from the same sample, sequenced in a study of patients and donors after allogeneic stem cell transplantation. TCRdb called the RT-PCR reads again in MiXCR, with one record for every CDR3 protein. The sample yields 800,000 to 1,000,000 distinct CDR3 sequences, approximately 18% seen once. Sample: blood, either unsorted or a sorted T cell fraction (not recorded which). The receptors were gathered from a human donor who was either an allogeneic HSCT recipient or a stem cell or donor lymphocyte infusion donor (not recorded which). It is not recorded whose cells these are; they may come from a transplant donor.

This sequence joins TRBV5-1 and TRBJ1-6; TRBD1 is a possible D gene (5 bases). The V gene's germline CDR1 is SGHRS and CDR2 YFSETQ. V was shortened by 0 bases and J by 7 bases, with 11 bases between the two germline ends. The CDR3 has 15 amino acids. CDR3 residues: CASSLVATANSPLHF. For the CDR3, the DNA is TGCGCCAGCAGCTTGGTTGCGACAGCCAATTCACCCCTCCACTTT.

For the CDR3, the DNA is TGTGCCAGCAGCTTCGTACGAGACAGGGGTGGCGAGCAGTACTTC. Residues: CASSFVRDRGGEQYF. This rearrangement joins TRBV7-9 to TRBJ2-7, with TRBD1 matching over 8 bases. The CDR3 sequence is 15 residues long. V lost 3 bases to trimming and J lost 6 bases; unmatched junction nucleotides: 10. Germline CDR1 SEHNR, CDR2 FQNEAQ (reference sequence). Full variable domain (rest looked up from reference TRBV7-9 and TRBJ2-7): DTGVSQNPRHKITKRGQNVTFRCDPISEHNRLYWYRQTLGQGPEFLTYFQNEAQLEKSRLLSDRFSAERPKGSFSTLEIQRTEQGDSAMYLCASSFVRDRGGEQYFGPGTRLTVT.

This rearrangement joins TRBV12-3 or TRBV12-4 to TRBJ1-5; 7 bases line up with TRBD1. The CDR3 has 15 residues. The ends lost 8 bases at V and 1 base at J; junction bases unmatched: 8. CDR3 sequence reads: CASRQGDGSNQPQHF. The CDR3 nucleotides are TGTGCCAGCCGCCAGGGGGACGGAAGCAATCAGCCCCAGCATTTT.

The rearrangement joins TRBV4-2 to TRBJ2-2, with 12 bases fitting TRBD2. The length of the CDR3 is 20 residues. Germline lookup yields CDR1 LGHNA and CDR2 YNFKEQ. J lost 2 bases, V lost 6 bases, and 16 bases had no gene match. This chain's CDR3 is CASRVGLAGGPVFNTGELFF. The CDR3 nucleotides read TGTGCCAGCAGGGTAGGCCTAGCGGGAGGGCCGGTGTTTAACACCGGGGAGCTGTTTTTT.

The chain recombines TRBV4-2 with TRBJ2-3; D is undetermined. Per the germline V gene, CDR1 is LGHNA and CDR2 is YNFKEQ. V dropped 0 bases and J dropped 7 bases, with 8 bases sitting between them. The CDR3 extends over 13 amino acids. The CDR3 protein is CASSQEDRNTQYF. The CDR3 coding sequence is TGTGCCAGCAGCCAAGAGGATAGAAATACGCAGTATTTT.

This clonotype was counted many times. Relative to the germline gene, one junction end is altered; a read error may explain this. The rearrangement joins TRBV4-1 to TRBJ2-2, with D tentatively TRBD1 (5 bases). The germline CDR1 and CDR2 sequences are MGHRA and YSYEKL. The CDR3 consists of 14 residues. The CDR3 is CASSQGANTGELFF. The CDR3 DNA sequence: TGTGCCAGCAGCCAAGGGGCGAACACCGGGGAGCTGTTTTTT.

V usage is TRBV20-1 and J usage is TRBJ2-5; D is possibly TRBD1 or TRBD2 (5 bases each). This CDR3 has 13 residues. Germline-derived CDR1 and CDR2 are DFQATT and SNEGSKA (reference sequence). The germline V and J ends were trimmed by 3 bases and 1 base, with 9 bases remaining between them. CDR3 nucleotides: TGCAGTGCTAGGCGTGGGACCCAAGAGACCCAGTACTTC. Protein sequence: CSARRGTQETQYF.

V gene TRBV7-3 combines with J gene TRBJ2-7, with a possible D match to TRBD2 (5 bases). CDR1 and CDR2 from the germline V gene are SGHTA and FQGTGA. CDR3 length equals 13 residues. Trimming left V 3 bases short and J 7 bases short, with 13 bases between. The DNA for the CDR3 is TGTGCCAGCAGCTTTGGACTTCCGTGGGAGCAGTACTTC. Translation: CASSFGLPWEQYF. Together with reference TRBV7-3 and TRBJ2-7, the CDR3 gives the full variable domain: GAGVSQTPSNKVTEKGKYVELRCDPISGHTALYWYRQSLGQGPEFLIYFQGTGAADDSGLPNDRFFAVRPEGSVSTLKIQRTERGDSAVYLCASSFGLPWEQYFGPGTRLTVT.

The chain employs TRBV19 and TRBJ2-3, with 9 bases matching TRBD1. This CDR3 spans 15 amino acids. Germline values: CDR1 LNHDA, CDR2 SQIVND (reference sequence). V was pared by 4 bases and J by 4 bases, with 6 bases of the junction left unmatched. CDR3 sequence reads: CASSKGTGYADTQYF. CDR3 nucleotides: TGTGCCAGTAGTAAGGGGACAGGGTACGCAGATACGCAGTATTTT.

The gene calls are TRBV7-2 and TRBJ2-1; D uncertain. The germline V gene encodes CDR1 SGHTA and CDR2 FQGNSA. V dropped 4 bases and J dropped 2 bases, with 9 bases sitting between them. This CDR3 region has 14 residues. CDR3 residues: CASSSDQTYNEQFF. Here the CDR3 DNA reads TGTGCCAGCAGCTCGGACCAGACCTACAATGAGCAGTTCTTC.

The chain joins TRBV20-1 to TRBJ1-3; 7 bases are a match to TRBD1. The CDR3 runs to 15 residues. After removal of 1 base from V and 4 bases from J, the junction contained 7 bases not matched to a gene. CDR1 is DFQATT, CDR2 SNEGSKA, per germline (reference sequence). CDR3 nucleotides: TGCAGTGCTAGAGCCTCACAGGGGAAGGGAAACACCATATATTTT. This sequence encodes CSARASQGKGNTIYF.